This TCR beta chain was retrieved from a study of glioma-infiltrating T cells after dendritic cell vaccination. General study findings and limits: The cohort had few patients with full blood and tumor sets.

TCRB CDR3 was amplified from 2 ug genomic DNA or less. Libraries were prepared by immunoSEQ multiplex PCR; TCRdb keeps only in-frame clonotypes and omits some of them. The sample records some 100,000 clones, over 60% being singletons. Turning to this clone: Its target is unknown.

The V end was cut by 5 bases, the J end by 2 bases, with 19 bases between. The CDR3 spans 16 residues. Looked up from germline, CDR1 is LNHNV and CDR2 is YYDKDF (reference sequence). The J gene is TRBJ2-7, the V gene TRBV15, with D maybe TRBD1 (7 bases). The clonotype was recovered from a human donor with glioblastoma. The material was blood, obtained before dendritic cell vaccination. CDR3 coding DNA: TGTGCCACCAGCCCCCAGGGGGGCTCATCTCCCTACGAGCAGTACTTC. Its protein product is CATSPQGGSSPYEQYF.